Sequencing of this T cell receptor beta chain was carried out in a study of blood T cell repertoires in COVID-19 (dated by TCRdb to about 2020). With respect to the entire study: The collaborator samples originated in the United States, Italy and Spain and spanned the acute and convalescent phases of COVID-19. Where available, HLA class I and class II types were obtained from metadata supplied by the sample provider rather than from assay-based typing. The dataset comprised deeply sampled blood TCRbeta repertoires from subjects exposed to, actively infected with, or recovered from COVID-19. The prospective study material was composed of cDNA or gDNA derived from T cells, B-cell-depleted T cells, or PBMCs. A de-identified subject ID, COVID-19 status, age in years and sex were almost always included in the sample metadata. The repertoires were made available in a free public database intended to serve as a resource for research on the immune response to SARS-CoV-2. The samples were drawn from the first 160 participants of the ongoing ImmuneRACE study and from 1,200 or so subjects provided by 6 global collaborators. Findings and caveats that apply to the study as a whole: Clinical and demographic metadata were provided uncurated, with the amount varying by source and participant.

At one collaborating source in Seattle, patients were enrolled during active infection and were followed longitudinally through the course of disease. Collaborating institutions collected whole blood in K2EDTA tubes following their own protocols. For TCRbeta analysis, collaborators shipped samples in one of three forms: frozen whole blood, isolated PBMCs, or DNA extracted from either of those sample types. TCRbeta CDR3 regions were amplified from genomic DNA by means of the immunoSEQ Assay, a bias-controlled multiplex PCR. The original methods were these. Nucleated cell counts per sample were estimated from amplification of reference gene primers within the assay. To quantify the absolute abundance of each unique TCRbeta CDR3 rearrangement, sequence reads were collapsed and filtered. For each sample, productive Simpson clonality was calculated as the square root of Simpson's diversity index across productive rearrangements. TCRdb's version of the immuneACCESS table is confined to in-frame rearrangements and falls short of the full clone set. An unresolved V gene accounts for under half of the shortfall where checked; the remainder is of unknown origin. That table gives V, J and clone size, and the DNA gave D and trimming. Across this sample there are a few hundred thousand clones, with 90% seen only once. The ten largest make up about 6.8% of the sample.

Remarks on this clone: This receptor's antigen is unknown. Per-base qualities were not stored, and no clone one base away is much larger.

V is clipped by 3 bases and J by 4 bases, and the sequence between their germline boundaries is 3 bases long. The CDR3 goes from the cysteine to the phenylalanine over 11 residues. Solely the CDR3 DNA is kept, with 33 bases framed from the first base. CDR1 and CDR2 (SEHNR, FQNEAQ) derive from the germline V gene (reference sequence). This TCR was sampled from a woman in her 30s with COVID-19, enrolled during active disease. The material sequenced was peripheral blood. The rearrangement combines TRBV7-9 with TRBJ2-5; no D gene call is confident. The nucleotide sequence reads as follows: TGTGCCAGCAGCTTGGCAGAGACCCAGTACTTC. It specifies CASSLAETQYF.